What follows are 9 T cell receptor beta chains derived from one specimen sequenced in a study of T cells after yellow fever vaccination. Each CDR3 protein is one row after TCRdb ran MiXCR on the 5' RACE reads. The table has 150,000 to 200,000 distinct CDR3 sequences, around 10% seen once. The sample in question was CD8+ T cells sorted from PBMCs, obtained 15 days after the yellow fever booster vaccination. The receptor source for this set is a man between 18 and 35 years old who received the YFV17D yellow fever vaccine.

At least ten counts were recorded for this clonotype. The chain employs TRBV29-1 and TRBJ2-1; D not certain. The length of the CDR3 is 12 residues. CDR1 and CDR2 from the germline V gene are SQVTM and ANQGSEA. The DNA of the CDR3 is TGCAGTGCCGAGTTCCGGGACAATGAGCAGTTCTTC. Translating gives CSAEFRDNEQFF.

This chain links TRBV6-2 or TRBV6-3 with TRBJ1-5, with D perhaps TRBD1 (5 bases). From germline, CDR1 is MNHEY and CDR2 SVGEGT. The CDR3 has 19 amino acids. Trimming took off 8 bases at V and 6 bases at J, with 32 bases between the two ends. CDR3 bases: TGTGCCAGCTCATCGGGTGAACAGGACGCAGGTTTTGTAACTCAGCCCCAGCATTTT. This codes for CASSSGEQDAGFVTQPQHF.

This clonotype was seen a handful of times. This sequence joins TRBV4-3 and TRBJ2-3; 9 bases are a match to TRBD2. The CDR3 spans 17 residues. The germline V gene has CDR1 LGHNA and CDR2 YSLEER. Trimming cost V 4 bases and J 5 bases; bases outside gene matches: 13. The CDR3 protein is CASSPRHLAGVGDTQYF. Here the CDR3 DNA reads TGCGCCAGCAGCCCACGGCATTTAGCGGGGGTGGGAGATACGCAGTATTTT.

This clonotype has a handful of counts. The rearrangement links TRBV7-9 to TRBJ1-5, with 8 nucleotides matching TRBD1. In germline, CDR1 is SEHNR, CDR2 FQNEAQ (reference sequence). J was trimmed by 0 bases and V by 5 bases; bases with no gene match: 9. The CDR3 is made up of 17 amino acids. This chain's CDR3 is CASSQDPGQDSNQPQHF. Written as DNA, the CDR3 is TGTGCCAGCAGCCAAGATCCGGGACAGGATAGCAATCAGCCCCAGCATTTT.

In its sample, this clonotype was seen many times. The gene calls are TRBV23-1 and TRBJ2-2; D is undetermined. TRBV23-1 is known as an ORF, though its function is uncertain. Trimming removed 3 bases from V and 4 bases from J, with 0 bases in between. This CDR3 has 11 amino acids. The CDR3 region has the DNA TGCGCCAGCAGTCACACCGGGGAGCTGTTTTTT. It specifies CASSHTGELFF.

This clonotype was seen a few times. The V gene is TRBV20-1, the J gene TRBJ2-1, with no clear D. This CDR3 spans 10 amino acids. CDR1 DFQATT and CDR2 SNEGSKA come from the germline V gene (reference sequence). The germline V and J ends were trimmed by 3 bases and 9 bases, with 6 bases remaining between them. The CDR3 is CSARKGEQFF. The DNA of the CDR3 is TGCAGTGCTAGGAAGGGTGAGCAGTTCTTC.

This clonotype was recorded a few times. The J gene is TRBJ2-2, the V gene TRBV12-3 or TRBV12-4, with D unclear. Deletions cut 8 bases from V and 7 bases from J, with 8 bases between. This CDR3 spans 11 amino acids. The CDR3 region has the DNA TGTGCCAGCGGCCCAGTCGGGGAGCTGTTTTTT. Encoded protein: CASGPVGELFF.

The chain recombines TRBV25-1 with TRBJ2-2, with 12 bases matching TRBD2. Germline CDR1 MGHDK, CDR2 SYGVNS. Germline trimming cut 2 bases from V and 3 bases from J; bases unmatched to any gene: 4. This CDR3 contains 17 residues. DNA of the CDR3: TGTGCCAGCAGTGAAACTAGCGGGGGGACCTACACCGGGGAGCTGTTTTTT. The encoded protein is CASSETSGGTYTGELFF. The full variable domain, in which reference TRBV25-1 and TRBJ2-2 provide the parts outside the CDR3, is EADIYQTPRYLVIGTGKKITLECSQTMGHDKMYWYQQDPGMELHLIHYSYGVNSTEKGDLSSESTVSRIRTEHFPLTLESARPSHTSQYLCASSETSGGTYTGELFFGEGSRLTVL.

This clonotype was counted only a few times. The chain carries TRBV6-5 and TRBJ2-1; unclear D gene. The germline V gene encodes CDR1 MNHEY and CDR2 SVGAGI. V gave up 1 base and J gave up 8 bases, with 3 bases separating them. The CDR3 covers 11 residues. DNA for the CDR3: TGTGCCAGCAGTTACTTTGATGAGCAGTTCTTC. Its protein product is CASSYFDEQFF.